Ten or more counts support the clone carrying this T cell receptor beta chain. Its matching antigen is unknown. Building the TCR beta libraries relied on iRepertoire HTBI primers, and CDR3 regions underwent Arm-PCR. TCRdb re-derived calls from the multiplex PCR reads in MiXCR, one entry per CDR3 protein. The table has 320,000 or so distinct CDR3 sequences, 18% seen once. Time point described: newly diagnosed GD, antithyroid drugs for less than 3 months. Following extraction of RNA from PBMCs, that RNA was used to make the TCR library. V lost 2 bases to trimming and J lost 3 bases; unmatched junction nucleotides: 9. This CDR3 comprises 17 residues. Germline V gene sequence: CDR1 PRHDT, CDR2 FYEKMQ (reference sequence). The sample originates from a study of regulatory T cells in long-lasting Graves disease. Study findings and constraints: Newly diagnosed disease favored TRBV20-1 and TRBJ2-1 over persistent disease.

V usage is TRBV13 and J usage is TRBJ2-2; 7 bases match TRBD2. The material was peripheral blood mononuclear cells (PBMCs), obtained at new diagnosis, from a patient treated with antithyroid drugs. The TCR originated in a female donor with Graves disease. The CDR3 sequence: CASSLNKRDRYTGELFF. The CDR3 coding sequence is TGTGCCAGCAGCTTAAATAAGCGGGATAGGTACACCGGGGAGCTGTTTTTT.